The sequence of this TCR beta chain was determined in a study of glioma-infiltrating T cells after dendritic cell vaccination. Stated time point: after dendritic cell vaccination, including at tumor progression/relapse. Selection required adequate fresh-frozen tumor tissue plus more than two years' survival data. No glioblastoma patient carried an isocitrate dehydrogenase mutation. PBMC sampling occurred before vaccination, two weeks after the third dose, and at progression. The germline gives CDR1 LNHDA, CDR2 SQIVND (reference sequence). The CDR3 covers 13 residues. The ends were cut back, 10 bases at V and 2 bases at J, with 14 bases in the middle. The primer mix had 60 V beta and 13 J beta primers. Libraries were prepared by immunoSEQ multiplex PCR; TCRdb keeps only in-frame clonotypes and omits some of them. The sample records about 87,000 clones, roughly four fifths being singletons.

The rearrangement joins TRBV19 to TRBJ2-5; possibly TRBD1 for D (6 bases). The TCR originated in a human donor with glioblastoma. Source: blood, taken after dendritic cell vaccination. CDR3 sequence: CATATGMQETQYF. CDR3 nucleotide sequence: TGTGCCACCGCTACAGGGATGCAAGAGACCCAGTACTTC.